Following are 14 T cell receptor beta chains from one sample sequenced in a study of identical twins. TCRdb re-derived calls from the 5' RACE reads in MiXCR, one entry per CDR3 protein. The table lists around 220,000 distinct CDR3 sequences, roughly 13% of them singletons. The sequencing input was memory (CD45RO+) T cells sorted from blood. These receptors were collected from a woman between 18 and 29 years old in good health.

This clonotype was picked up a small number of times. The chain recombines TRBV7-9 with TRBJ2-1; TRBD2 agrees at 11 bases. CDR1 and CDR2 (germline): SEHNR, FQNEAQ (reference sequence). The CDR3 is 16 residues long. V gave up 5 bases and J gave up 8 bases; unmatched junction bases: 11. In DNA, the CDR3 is TGTGCCAGCAGCCAGGGGGTAACTAGCGGGGGCGATGAGCAGTTCTTC. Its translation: CASSQGVTSGGDEQFF. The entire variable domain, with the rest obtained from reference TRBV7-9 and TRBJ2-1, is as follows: DTGVSQNPRHKITKRGQNVTFRCDPISEHNRLYWYRQTLGQGPEFLTYFQNEAQLEKSRLLSDRFSAERPKGSFSTLEIQRTEQGDSAMYLCASSQGVTSGGDEQFFGPGTRLTVL.

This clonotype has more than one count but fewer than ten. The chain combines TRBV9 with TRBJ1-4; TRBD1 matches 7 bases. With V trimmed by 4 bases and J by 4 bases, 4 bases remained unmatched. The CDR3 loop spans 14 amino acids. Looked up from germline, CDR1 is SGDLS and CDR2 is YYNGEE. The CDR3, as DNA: TGTGCCAGCAGCCGGGACAGCCTTAATGAAAAACTGTTTTTT. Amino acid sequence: CASSRDSLNEKLFF. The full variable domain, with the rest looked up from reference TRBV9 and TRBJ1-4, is DSGVTQTPKHLITATGQRVTLRCSPRSGDLSVYWYQQSLDQGLQFLIQYYNGEERAKGNILERFSAQQFPDLHSELNLSSLELGDSALYFCASSRDSLNEKLFFGSGTQLSVL.

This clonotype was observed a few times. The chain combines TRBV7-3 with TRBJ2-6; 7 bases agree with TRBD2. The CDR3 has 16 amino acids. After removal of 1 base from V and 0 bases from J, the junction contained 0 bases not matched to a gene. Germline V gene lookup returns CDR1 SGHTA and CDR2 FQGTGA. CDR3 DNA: TGTGCCAGCAGCTTAAGCGGGGGCTCTGGGGCCAACGTCCTGACTTTC. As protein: CASSLSGGSGANVLTF.

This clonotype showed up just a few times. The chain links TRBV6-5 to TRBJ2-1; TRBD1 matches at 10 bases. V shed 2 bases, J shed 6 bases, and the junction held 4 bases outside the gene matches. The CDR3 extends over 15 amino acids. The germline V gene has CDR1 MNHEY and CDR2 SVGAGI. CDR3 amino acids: CASSYGTGVVNEQFF. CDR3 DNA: TGTGCCAGCAGTTACGGGACAGGGGTGGTCAATGAGCAGTTCTTC.

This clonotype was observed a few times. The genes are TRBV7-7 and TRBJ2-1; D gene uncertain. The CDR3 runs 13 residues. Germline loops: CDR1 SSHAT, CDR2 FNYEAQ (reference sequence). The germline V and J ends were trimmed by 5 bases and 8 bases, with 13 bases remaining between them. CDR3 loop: CASSPTSLHEQFF. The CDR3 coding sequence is TGTGCCAGCAGCCCGACGTCCCTGCATGAGCAGTTCTTC.

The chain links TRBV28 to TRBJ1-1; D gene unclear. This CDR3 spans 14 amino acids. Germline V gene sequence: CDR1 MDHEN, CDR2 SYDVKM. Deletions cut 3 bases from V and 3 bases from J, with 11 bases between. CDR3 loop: CASSFVVLHTEAFF. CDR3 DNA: TGTGCCAGCAGTTTCGTGGTTTTACACACTGAAGCTTTCTTT.

Here the CDR3 DNA reads TGTGCCATCAGTGGCGGACCCGCCAGGGGATCTGGGGCCAACGTCCTGACTTTC. Amino acids: CAISGGPARGSGANVLTF. The chain recombines TRBV10-3 with TRBJ2-6; possibly TRBD1 for D (6 bases). Trimming removed 4 bases at V and 1 base at J, with 17 bases between. This CDR3 contains 18 residues. Germline loops: CDR1 ENHRY, CDR2 SYGVKD.

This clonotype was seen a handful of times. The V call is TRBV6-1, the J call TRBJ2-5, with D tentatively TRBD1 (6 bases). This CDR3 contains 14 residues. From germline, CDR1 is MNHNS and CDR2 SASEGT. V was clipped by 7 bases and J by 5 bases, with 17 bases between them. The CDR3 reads CASTERGQQETQYF. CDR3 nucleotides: TGTGCCAGCACCGAAAGGGGACAACAGGAGACCCAGTACTTC.

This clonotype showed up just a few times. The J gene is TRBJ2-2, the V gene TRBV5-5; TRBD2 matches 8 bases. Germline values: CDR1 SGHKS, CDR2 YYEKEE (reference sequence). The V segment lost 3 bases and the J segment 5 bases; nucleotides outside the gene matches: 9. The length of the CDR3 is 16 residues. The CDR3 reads CASSSPGGSFTGELFF. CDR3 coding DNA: TGTGCCAGCAGCTCACCGGGGGGGAGTTTTACCGGGGAGCTGTTTTTT.

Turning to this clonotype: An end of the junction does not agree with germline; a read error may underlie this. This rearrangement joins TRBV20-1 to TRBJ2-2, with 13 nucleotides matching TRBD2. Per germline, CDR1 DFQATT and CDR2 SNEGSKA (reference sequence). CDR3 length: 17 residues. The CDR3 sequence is CCARDRTSGGATGELFF. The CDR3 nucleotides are TGCTGTGCTAGAGATCGGACTAGCGGGGGTGCTACCGGGGAGCTGTTTTTT.

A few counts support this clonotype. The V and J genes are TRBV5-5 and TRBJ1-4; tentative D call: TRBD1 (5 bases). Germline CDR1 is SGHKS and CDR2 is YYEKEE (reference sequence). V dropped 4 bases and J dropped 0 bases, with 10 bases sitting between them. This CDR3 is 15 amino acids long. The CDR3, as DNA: TGTGCCAGCAGCCAGCGGGGGGCAACTAATGAAAAACTGTTTTTT. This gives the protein CASSQRGATNEKLFF.

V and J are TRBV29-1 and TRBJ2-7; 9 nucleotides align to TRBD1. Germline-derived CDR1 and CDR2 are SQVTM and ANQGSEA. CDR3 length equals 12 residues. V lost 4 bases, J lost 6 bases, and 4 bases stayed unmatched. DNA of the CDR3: TGCAGCGTTGTCGGACAGGGGTTCGAGCAGTACTTC. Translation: CSVVGQGFEQYF.

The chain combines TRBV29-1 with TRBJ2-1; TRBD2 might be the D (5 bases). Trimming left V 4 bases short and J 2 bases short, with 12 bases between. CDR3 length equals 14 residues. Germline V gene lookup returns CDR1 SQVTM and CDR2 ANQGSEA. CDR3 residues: CSVGIALPYNEQFF. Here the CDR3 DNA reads TGCAGCGTTGGAATAGCGTTGCCCTACAATGAGCAGTTCTTC.

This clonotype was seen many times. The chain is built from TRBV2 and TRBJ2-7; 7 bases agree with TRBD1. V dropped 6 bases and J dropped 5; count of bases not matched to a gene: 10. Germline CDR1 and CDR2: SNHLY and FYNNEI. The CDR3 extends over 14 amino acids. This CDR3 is CASRDDRVLNEQYF. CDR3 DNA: TGTGCCAGCAGGGACGACAGGGTCTTGAACGAGCAGTACTTC.